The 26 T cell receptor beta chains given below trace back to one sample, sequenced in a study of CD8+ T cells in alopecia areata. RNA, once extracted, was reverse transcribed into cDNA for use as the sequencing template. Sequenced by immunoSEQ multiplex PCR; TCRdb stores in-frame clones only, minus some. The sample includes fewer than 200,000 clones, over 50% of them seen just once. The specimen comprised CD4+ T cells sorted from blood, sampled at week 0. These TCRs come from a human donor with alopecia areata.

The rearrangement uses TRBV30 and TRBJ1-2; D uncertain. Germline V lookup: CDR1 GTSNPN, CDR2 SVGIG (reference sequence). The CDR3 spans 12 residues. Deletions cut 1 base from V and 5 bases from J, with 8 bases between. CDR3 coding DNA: TGTGCCTGGAGTGCCATCTTATATGGCTACACCTTC. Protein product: CAWSAILYGYTF.

The CDR3 nucleotides are TGTGCCAGTAGTATGGAAGGACAGGGCCGTGGCTACACCTTC. Translating it yields CASSMEGQGRGYTF. The rearrangement uses TRBV19 and TRBJ1-2; 8 nucleotides agree with TRBD1. Looked up from germline, CDR1 is LNHDA and CDR2 is SQIVND (reference sequence). The junction had 7 bases not matched to a gene; V was cut back by 3 bases and J by 7 bases. The CDR3 contains 14 residues.

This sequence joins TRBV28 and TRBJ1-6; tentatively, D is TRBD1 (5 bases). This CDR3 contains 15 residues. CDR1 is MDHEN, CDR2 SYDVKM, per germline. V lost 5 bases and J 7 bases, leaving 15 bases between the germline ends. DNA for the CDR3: TGTGCCAGCAGTGGGGGTACAGGAGAAAATTCACCCCTCCACTTT. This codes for CASSGGTGENSPLHF.

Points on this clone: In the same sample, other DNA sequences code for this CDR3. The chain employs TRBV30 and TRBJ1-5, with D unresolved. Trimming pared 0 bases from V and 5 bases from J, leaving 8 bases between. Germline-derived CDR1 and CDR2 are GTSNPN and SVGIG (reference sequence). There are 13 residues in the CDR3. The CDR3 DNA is TGTGCCTGGAGTGTCGGTCCAGATCAGCCCCAGCATTTT. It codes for CAWSVGPDQPQHF.

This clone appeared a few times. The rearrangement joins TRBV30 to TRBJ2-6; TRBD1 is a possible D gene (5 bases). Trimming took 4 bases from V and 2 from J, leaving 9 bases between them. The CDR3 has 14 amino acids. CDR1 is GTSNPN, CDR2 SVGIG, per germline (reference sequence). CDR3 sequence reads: CAWIAGTGANVLTF. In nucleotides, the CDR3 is TGTGCCTGGATTGCAGGGACTGGGGCCAACGTCCTGACTTTC.

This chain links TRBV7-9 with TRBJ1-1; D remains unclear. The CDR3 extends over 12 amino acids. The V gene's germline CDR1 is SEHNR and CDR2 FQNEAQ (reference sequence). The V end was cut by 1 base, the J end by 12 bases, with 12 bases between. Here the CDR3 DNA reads TGTGCCAGCAGCTTAGGGGCCCAGAAGTCTTTCTTT. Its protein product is CASSLGAQKSFF.

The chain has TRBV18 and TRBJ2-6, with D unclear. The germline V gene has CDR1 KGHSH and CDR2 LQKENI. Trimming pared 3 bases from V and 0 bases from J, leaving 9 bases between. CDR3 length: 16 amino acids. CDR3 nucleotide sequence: TGTGCCAGCTCACCGGTCGGTAGCTCTGGGGCCAACGTCCTGACTTTC. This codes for CASSPVGSSGANVLTF.

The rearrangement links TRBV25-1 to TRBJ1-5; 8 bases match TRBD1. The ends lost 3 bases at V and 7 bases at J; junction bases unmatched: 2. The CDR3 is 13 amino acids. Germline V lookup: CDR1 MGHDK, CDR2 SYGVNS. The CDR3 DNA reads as TGTGCCAGCAGTGAGACAGGGGTCCAGCCCCAGCATTTT. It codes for CASSETGVQPQHF. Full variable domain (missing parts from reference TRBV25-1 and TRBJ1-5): EADIYQTPRYLVIGTGKKITLECSQTMGHDKMYWYQQDPGMELHLIHYSYGVNSTEKGDLSSESTVSRIRTEHFPLTLESARPSHTSQYLCASSETGVQPQHFGDGTRLSIL.

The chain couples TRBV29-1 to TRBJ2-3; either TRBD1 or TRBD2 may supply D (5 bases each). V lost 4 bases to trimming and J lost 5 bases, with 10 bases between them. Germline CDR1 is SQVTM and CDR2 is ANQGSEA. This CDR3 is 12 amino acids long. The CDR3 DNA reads TGCAGCGTTGGAGGGGATCGAGATACGCAGTATTTT. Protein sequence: CSVGGDRDTQYF.

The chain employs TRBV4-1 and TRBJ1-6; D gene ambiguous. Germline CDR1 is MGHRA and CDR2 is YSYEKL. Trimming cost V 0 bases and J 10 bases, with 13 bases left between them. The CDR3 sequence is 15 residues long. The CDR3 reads CASSQETVIRSPLHF. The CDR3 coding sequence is TGCGCCAGCAGCCAAGAAACAGTGATTAGATCACCCCTCCACTTT.

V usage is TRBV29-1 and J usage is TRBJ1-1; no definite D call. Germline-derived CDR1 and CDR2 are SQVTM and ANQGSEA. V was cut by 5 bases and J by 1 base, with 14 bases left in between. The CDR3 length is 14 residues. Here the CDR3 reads CSVLSYRGNTEAFF. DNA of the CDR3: TGCAGCGTTCTGTCATACAGAGGGAACACTGAAGCTTTCTTT.

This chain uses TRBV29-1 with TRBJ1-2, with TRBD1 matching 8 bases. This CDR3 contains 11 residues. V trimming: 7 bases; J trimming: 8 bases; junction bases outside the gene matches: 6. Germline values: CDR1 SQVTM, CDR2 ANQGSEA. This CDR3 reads CSDGQGGGYTF. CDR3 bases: TGCAGCGACGGACAGGGAGGGGGCTACACCTTC.

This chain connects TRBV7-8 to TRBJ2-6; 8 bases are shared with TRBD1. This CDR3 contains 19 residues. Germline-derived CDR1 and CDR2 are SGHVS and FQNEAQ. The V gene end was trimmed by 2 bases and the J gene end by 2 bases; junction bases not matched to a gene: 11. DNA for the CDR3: TGTGCCAGCAGCTTAATGTCCCAGGGGGCTCCTACTGGGGCCAACGTCCTGACTTTC. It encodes CASSLMSQGAPTGANVLTF.

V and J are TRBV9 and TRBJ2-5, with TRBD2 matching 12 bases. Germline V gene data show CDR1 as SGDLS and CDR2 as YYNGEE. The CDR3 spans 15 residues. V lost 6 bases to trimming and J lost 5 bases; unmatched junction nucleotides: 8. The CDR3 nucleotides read TGTGCCAGCAACGCCCTAGCGGGGGGGCAGGAGACCCAGTACTTC. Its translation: CASNALAGGQETQYF.

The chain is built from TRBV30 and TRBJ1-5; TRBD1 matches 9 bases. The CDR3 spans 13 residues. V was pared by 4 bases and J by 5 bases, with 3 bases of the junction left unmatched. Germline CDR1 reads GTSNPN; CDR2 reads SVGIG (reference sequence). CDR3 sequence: CAWTGQGDQPQHF. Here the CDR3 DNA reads TGTGCCTGGACGGGACAGGGTGATCAGCCCCAGCATTTT.

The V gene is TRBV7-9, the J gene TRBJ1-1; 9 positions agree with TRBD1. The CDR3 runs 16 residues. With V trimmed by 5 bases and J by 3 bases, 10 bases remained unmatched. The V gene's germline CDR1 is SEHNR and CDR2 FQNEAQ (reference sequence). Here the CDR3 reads CASSPGQGSTYTEAFF. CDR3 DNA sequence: TGTGCCAGCAGCCCAGGACAGGGGTCGACGTACACTGAAGCTTTCTTT.

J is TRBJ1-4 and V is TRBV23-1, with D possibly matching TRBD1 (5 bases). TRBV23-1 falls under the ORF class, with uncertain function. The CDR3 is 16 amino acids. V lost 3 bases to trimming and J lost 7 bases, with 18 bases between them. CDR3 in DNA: TGCGCCAGCAGTCACCCCCCCAGGGCTCGGAGTGAAAAACTGTTTTTT. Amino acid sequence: CASSHPPRARSEKLFF.

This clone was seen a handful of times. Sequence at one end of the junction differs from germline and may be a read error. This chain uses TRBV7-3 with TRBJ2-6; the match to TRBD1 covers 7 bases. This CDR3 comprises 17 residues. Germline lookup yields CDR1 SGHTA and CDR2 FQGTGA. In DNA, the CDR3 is TGTGCCAGCAGCTTAGGCCTGACAGGGTCTGAGGCCAACGTCCTGACTTTC. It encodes CASSLGLTGSEANVLTF.

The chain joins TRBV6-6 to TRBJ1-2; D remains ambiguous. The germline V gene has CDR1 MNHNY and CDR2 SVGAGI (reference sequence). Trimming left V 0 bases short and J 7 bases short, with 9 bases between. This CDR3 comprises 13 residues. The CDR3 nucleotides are TGTGCCAGCAGTTACTCAGATTTACGTGGCTACACCTTC. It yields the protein CASSYSDLRGYTF.

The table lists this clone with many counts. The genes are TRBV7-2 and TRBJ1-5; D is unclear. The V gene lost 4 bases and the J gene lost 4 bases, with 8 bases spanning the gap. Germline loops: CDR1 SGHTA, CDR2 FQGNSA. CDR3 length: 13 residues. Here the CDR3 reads CASSSDLNQPQHF. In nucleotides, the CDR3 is TGTGCCAGCAGCTCCGACCTGAATCAGCCCCAGCATTTT.

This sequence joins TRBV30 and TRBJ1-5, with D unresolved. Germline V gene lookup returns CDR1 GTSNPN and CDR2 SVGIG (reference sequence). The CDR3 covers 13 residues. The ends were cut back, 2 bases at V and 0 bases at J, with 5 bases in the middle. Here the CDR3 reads CAWSSDSNQPQHF. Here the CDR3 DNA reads TGTGCCTGGAGTTCGGATAGCAATCAGCCCCAGCATTTT.

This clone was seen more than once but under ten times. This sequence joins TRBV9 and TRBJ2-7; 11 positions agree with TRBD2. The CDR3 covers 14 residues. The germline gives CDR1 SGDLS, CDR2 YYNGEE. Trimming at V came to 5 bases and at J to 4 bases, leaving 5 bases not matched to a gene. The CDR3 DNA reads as TGTGCCAGCAGTCCGACTAGCGGGATTTACGAGCAGTACTTC. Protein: CASSPTSGIYEQYF.

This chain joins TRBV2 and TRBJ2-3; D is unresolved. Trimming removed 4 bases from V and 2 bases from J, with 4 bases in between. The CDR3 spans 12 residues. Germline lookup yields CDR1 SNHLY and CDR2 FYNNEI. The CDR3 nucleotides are TGTGCCAGCAGTGTGACCACAGATACGCAGTATTTT. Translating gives CASSVTTDTQYF.

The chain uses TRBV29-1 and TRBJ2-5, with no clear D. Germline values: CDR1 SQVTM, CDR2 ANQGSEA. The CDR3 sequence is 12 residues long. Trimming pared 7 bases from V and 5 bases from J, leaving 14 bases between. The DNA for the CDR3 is TGCAGCGCACTACCGAACCGGGAGACCCAGTACTTC. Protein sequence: CSALPNRETQYF.

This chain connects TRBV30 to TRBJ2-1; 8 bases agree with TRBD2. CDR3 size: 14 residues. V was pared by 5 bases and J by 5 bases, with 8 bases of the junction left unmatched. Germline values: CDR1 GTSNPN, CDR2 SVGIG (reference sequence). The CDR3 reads CAWERGGRNNEQFF. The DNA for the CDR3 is TGTGCCTGGGAACGGGGGGGCCGGAACAATGAGCAGTTCTTC.

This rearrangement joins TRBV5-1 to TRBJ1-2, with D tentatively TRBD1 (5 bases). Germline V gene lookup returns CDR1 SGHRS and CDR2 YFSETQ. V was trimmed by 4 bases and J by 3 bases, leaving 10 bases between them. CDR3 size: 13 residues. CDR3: CASSGSGYYGYTF. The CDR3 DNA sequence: TGCGCCAGCAGCGGCTCAGGGTACTATGGCTACACCTTC.